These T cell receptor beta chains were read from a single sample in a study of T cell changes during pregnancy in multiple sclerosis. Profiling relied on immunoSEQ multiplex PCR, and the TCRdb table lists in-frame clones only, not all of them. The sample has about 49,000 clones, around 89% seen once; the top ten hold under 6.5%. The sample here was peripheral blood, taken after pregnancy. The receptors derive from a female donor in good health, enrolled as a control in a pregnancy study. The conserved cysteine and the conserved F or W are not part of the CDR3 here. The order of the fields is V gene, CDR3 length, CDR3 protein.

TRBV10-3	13	AIRVRDRGGDTQY
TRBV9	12	ASSVGVTADTQY
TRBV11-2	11	ASSLGGGYEQY
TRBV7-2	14	ASSGRGLAGGDEQY
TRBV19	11	ASSRDRAGEQY
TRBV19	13	ASSLGQGRDYGYT
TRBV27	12	ASSLSGSRQPQH
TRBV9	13	ASSSRQGWANVLT
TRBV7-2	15	ASSLVLGGVSYNEQF
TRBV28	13	ASSLGTQGAKAQY
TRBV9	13	ASSVGAGAPYEQY
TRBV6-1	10	ASRGGNYGYT
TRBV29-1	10	SVTDRIIEAF
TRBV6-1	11	ASSEQGIGGYT
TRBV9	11	ASSVEVGSEQY
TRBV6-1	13	ASSPRVLGNTEAF
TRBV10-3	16	ATSGASRGALNGETQY
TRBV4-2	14	ASSQDGAESNQPQH
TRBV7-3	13	ASSLTGGFGTEAF
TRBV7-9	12	ASEIAGDTDTQY
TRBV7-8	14	ASSSRDRGDKNIQY
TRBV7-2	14	ASSLLGTSGNNEQF
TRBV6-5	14	ASSYSLAGNTGELF
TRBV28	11	ASRLLLGGRSY
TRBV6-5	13	ASNRGGAAYNEQF
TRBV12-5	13	ASGLHFRGAGEQF
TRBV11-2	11	ASSLLGAYEQY
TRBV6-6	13	ASSYSKRQGTEAF
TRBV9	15	ASSSPIRGRNDSPLH
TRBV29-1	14	SVPRRAGSGANVLT
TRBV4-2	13	ASSQEASSSYEQY
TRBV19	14	ASSIRSAGSNQPQH
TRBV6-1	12	ASSELLQGEKLF
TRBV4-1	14	ASSQGPQATNTEAF
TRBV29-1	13	SAARGPNIKTEAF
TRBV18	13	ASSRRDRDFYEQY
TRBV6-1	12	ASRETTEWAEQF
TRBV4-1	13	ASSRVDRGAAEQY
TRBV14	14	ASSRYLAGDPNEQF
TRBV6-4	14	ASSEEGAGVPNEQF
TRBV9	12	ASSTTRPTDTQY
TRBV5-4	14	ASSLGQVGAGNTIY
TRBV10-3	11	AISELFNSPLH
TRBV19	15	ASRFRQGAYRTDTQY
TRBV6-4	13	ASSDKSGSSYEQY
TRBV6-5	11	ASRRDSTDTQY
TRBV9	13	ASSSASSYNSPLH
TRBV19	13	ASSIQRGDQETQY
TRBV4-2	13	ASSQVGTGIHEQY
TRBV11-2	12	ASSPTSWPYEQY
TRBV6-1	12	ASINIDTNYGYT
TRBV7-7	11	ASSPSREGRQY
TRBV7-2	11	ASSLVSERSAF
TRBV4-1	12	ASSHGGLTEKLF
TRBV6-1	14	ASSDLGREMNTEAF